This T cell receptor beta chain was captured by sequencing in a study of OX40 agonist ivuxolimab in advanced cancers. The study's findings and limits: Certain nonresponders additionally had low normalized T-cell clonal expansion. Among T cells, CD8+ cells averaged more expanded clones than CD4+ cells.

Here immunoSEQ multiplex PCR was the method, and the copy in TCRdb shows in-frame clones only, minus some. This repertoire shows roughly 60,000 clones, approximately 79% found once; its top ten account for roughly 1.9%. This CDR3 region has 13 residues. V was clipped by 5 bases and J by 9 bases, with 11 bases between them. CDR1 MNHEY and CDR2 SVGAGI come from the germline V gene. Blood sampling took place at baseline, cycle 4 day 1, and cycle 7 day 1. This clone has a single count. Its specificity is not known. The input for sequencing was CD4+ or CD8+ T cells sorted from blood, taken in a trial of the OX40 agonist ivuxolimab. The rearrangement uses TRBV6-5 and TRBJ1-6; no firm D call. The receptor comes from an adult with an advanced solid tumor such as melanoma, head and neck, liver or kidney cancer. The CDR3 spells CASSETWGSPLHF. The CDR3 DNA sequence: TGTGCCAGCAGTGAGACCTGGGGTTCACCCCTCCACTTT.